Included here is one TCR beta chain sequence, with context. Other nucleotide sequences in the sample specify the same CDR3. TCRdb's copy holds only in-frame clones and misses some; the assay was immunoSEQ multiplex PCR. Here the sample spans fewer than 140,000 clones, approximately 80% being singletons. The data derive from a study of blood T cell repertoires in COVID-19. Study information: Sources were T cells, B-cell-depleted T cells, or PBMCs; the material itself was cDNA or gDNA.

The CDR3 runs to 13 residues. Trimming pared 2 bases from V and 0 bases from J, leaving 2 bases between. Germline assignment: CDR1 LGHDT and CDR2 YNNKEL (reference sequence). Sequencing was performed on peripheral blood. J is TRBJ1-5 and V is TRBV3-1 (or the pseudogene TRBV3-2), with no clear D. This receptor was identified in a man at least 80 years old with COVID-19, enrolled during active disease. CDR3 loop: CASSQLSNQPQHF. The CDR3 DNA is TGTGCCAGCAGCCAACTTAGCAATCAGCCCCAGCATTTT.